These T cell receptor beta chains were read from a single sample in a study of T-cell memory formation after mild COVID-19. MiXCR was run by TCRdb on the 5' RACE reads, yielding one entry per CDR3 protein. The data show approximately 190,000 distinct CDR3 sequences, with around 19% seen just once and 2.4% held by the top ten. The sample comprised PBMCs or a T cell subset sorted from them (not recorded which). Source of these receptors: an adult woman who had mild COVID-19 (a few samples of this study predate the infection). Cell type and time point are not known. CDR3s leave out the opening cysteine and the closing phenylalanine or tryptophan. Fields, in order: V gene, clone size, CDR3 protein. A clone size is listed for some rows: how often the clone was seen (once, few, many), or a class if it is expanded.

v_gene: TRBV5-1; abundance: few; CDR3aa: ASSALTSGSYEQY
v_gene: TRBV29-1; abundance: few; CDR3aa: SVGVVSGGEQF
v_gene: TRBV10-3; abundance: many; CDR3aa: AITTTGGGYT
v_gene: TRBV20-1; abundance: few; CDR3aa: SAIRLGQRNEAF
v_gene: TRBV19; abundance: NA; CDR3aa: AYSGAGGFHEQY
v_gene: TRBV6-5; abundance: few; CDR3aa: ASSYLAGGYEQY
v_gene: TRBV7-2; abundance: few; CDR3aa: ASSPSGTGGGKLF
v_gene: TRBV20-1; abundance: NA; CDR3aa: SVLGTSGQETQY
v_gene: TRBV2; abundance: few; CDR3aa: ASSGIPTDTQY
v_gene: TRBV7-8; abundance: NA; CDR3aa: ASSHTAGQQETQY
v_gene: TRBV2; abundance: NA; CDR3aa: ASSEVKREGTQY
v_gene: TRBV12-3/TRBV12-4; abundance: NA; CDR3aa: ASRYGDLSGGKLF
v_gene: TRBV12-3/TRBV12-4; abundance: many; CDR3aa: ASSLLDTQY
v_gene: TRBV2; abundance: NA; CDR3aa: ASSLSPTIGTDTQY
v_gene: TRBV11-2; abundance: few; CDR3aa: ASSFLTSGSYNEQF
v_gene: TRBV27; abundance: few; CDR3aa: ASSLSGWGGGAEQF
v_gene: TRBV30; abundance: NA; CDR3aa: AWSAPPVSWGYYEQY
v_gene: TRBV20-1; abundance: NA; CDR3aa: SAVGRGASVRQY
v_gene: TRBV5-6; abundance: NA; CDR3aa: ASSLFTLGDNEQF
v_gene: TRBV7-9; abundance: NA; CDR3aa: ASILTGTSRDEQF
v_gene: TRBV11-2; abundance: NA; CDR3aa: ASSLDLSRAGYT
v_gene: TRBV12-3/TRBV12-4; abundance: few; CDR3aa: ASRDTYYEQY
v_gene: TRBV20-1; abundance: NA; CDR3aa: SAAEGGTGGNQPQH
v_gene: TRBV5-1; abundance: few; CDR3aa: ASSLSSSGIQETQY
v_gene: TRBV27; abundance: few; CDR3aa: ASSLRAGGNYEQY
v_gene: TRBV12-3/TRBV12-4; abundance: NA; CDR3aa: ASSPKGGGSYGYT
v_gene: TRBV4-1; abundance: few; CDR3aa: ASSPLELSKLIQPQH
v_gene: TRBV18; abundance: many; CDR3aa: ASSPDRKNSPLH